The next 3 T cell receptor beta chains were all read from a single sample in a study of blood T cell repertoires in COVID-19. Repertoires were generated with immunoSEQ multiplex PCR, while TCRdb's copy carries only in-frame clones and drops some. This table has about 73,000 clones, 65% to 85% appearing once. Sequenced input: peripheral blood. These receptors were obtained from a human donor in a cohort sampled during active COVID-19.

CDR3 region: CASHSARGYTF. The DNA for the CDR3 is TGTGCCAGCCACTCCGCTCGAGGCTACACCTTC. The rearrangement uses TRBV28 and TRBJ1-2; D gene unclear. This CDR3 is built from 11 residues. The germline CDR1 and CDR2 sequences are MDHEN and SYDVKM. Between the trimmed V and J ends, which lost 8 bases and 8 bases, there was a span of 12 bases.

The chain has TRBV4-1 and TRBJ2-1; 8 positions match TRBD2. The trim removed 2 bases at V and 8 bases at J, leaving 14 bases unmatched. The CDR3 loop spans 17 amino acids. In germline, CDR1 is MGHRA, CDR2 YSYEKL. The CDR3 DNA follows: TGCGCCAGCAGCCAAAGACCTACGGGGGGGCCGGGGGATGAGCAGTTCTTC. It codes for CASSQRPTGGPGDEQFF.

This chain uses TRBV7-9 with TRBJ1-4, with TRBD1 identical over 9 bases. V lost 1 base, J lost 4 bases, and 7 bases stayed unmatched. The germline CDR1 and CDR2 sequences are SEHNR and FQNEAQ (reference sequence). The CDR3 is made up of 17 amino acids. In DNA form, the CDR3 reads TGTGCCAGCAGCTTAGGCGAGGGGACAGGGAATAATGAAAAACTGTTTTTT. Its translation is CASSLGEGTGNNEKLFF.